This T cell receptor (beta chain) was sequenced in a study of blood T cell repertoires in COVID-19. As for the study in general: Nucleic acid was either cDNA or gDNA, and it came from T cells, B-cell-depleted T cells, or PBMCs.

Two negative PCRs, clearance, or symptom resolution were required of recovered Cohort 3 donors. This CDR3 is built from 17 residues. Trimming stripped 4 bases from V and 6 bases from J, with 22 bases between. The germline gives CDR1 MNHEY, CDR2 SVGEGT. The method was immunoSEQ multiplex PCR; TCRdb's version includes in-frame clones alone and lacks a portion of them. In the table there are about 270,000 clones, about 88% of which are singletons. The chain has TRBV6-2 or TRBV6-3 and TRBJ2-1, with a tentative D call TRBD1 (6 bases). Sequencing was performed on PBMCs or T cells enriched from blood (not recorded which). The sequence was obtained from a woman aged 45-60 years who had recovered from COVID-19. The CDR3 region has the DNA TGTGCCAGCAGTTTCCGACCAAGGACAGCTAGTTTCAATGAGCAGTTCTTC. Encoded protein: CASSFRPRTASFNEQFF.